This T cell receptor beta chain appears in the sequencing data of a study of cytomegalovirus exposure and HLA in healthy donors. On the study more broadly: Within the Caucasian-associated ancestry cluster were around 81% of the approximately 400 genotyped donors. General study points: Cytomegalovirus-associated TCR beta chains were listed, numbering more than 150.

The study ran its PCR with 60 Vbeta and 13 Jbeta primers. TCRdb keeps only in-frame clones here, not all; method: immunoSEQ multiplex PCR. The sample contains about 130,000 clones, 77% of which appear only once. With 1 base clipped from V and 7 bases from J, the junction kept 9 bases outside the gene matches. From germline, CDR1 is SGDLS and CDR2 YYNGEE. The CDR3 covers 16 residues. With regard to this clone: Its specificity is unknown.

The donors comprised healthy bone marrow donors. The TCR comes from a male donor in good health and CMV-seropositive. V and J are TRBV9 and TRBJ2-1; 9 bases match TRBD2. Sequenced material: PBMCs. The CDR3 nucleotides read TGTGCCAGCAGCGTACTAAGCGGGGGGTTCCTTAATGAGCAGTTCTTC. Translated, it gives CASSVLSGGFLNEQFF.